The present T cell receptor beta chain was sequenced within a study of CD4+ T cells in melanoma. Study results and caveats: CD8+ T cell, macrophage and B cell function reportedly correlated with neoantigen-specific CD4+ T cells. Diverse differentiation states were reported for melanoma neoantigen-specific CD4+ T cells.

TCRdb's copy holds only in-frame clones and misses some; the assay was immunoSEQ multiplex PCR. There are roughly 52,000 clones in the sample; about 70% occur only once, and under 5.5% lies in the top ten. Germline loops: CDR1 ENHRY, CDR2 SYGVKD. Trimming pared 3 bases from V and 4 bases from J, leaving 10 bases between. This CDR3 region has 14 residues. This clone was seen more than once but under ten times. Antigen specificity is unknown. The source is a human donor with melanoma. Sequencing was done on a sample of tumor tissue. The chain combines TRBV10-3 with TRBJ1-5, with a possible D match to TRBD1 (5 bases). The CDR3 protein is CAISEEGRNQPQHF. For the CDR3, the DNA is TGTGCCATCAGTGAAGAGGGGCGGAATCAGCCCCAGCATTTT.